This TCR beta chain was retrieved from a study of blood T cell repertoires in COVID-19. Study summary: PBMCs, B-cell-depleted T cells, or T cells were the source of the cDNA or gDNA that made up the material.

Cohort assignment relied on participant-reported clinical history. Recovered status in Cohort 3 required two negative PCRs, clearance, or symptom resolution. V lost 4 bases and J lost 4, with 8 bases in between. This CDR3 comprises 13 residues. Germline V gene sequence: CDR1 LNHDA, CDR2 SQIVND (reference sequence). A few counts support this clone. The assay was immunoSEQ multiplex PCR, and TCRdb's table has in-frame clones only and misses some. In the table there are some 510,000 clones, roughly 90% of which are singletons. The clonotype comes from a woman aged 35 to 49 who had recovered from COVID-19. The V and J genes are TRBV19 and TRBJ1-3, with D possibly TRBD1 on 5 matching bases. The sequencing input was PBMCs or T cells enriched from blood (not recorded which). As DNA, the CDR3 is TGTGCCAGTAGTACCAGGGAAGGAAACACCATATATTTT. It specifies CASSTREGNTIYF.